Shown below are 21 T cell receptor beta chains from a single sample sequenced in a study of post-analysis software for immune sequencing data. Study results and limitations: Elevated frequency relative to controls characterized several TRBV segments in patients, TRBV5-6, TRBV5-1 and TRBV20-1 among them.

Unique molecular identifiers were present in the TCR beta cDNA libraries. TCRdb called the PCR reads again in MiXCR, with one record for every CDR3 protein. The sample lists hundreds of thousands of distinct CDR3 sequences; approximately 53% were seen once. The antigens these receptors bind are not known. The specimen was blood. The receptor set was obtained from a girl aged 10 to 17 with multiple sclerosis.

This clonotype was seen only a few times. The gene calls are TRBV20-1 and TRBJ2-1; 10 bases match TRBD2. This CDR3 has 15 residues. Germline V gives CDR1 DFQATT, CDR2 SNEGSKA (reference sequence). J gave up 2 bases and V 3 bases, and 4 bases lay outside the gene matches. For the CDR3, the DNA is TGCAGTGCTAGGGCCCTAGCGGGGGCCTACAATGAGCAGTTCTTC. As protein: CSARALAGAYNEQFF.

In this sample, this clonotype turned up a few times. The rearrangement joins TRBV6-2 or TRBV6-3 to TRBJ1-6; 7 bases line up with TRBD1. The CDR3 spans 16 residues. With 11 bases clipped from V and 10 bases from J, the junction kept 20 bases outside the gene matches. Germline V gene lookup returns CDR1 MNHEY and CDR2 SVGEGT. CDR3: CAAQWTGGRGRSPLHF. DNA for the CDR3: TGTGCCGCGCAGTGGACAGGTGGCAGGGGACGGTCACCCCTCCACTTT.

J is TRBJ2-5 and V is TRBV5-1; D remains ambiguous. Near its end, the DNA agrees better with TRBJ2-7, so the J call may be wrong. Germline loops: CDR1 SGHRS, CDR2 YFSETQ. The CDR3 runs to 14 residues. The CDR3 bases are TGCGCCAGCAGCTTGGATCCAGCGAGCTACGAGCAGTACTTC. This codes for CASSLDPASYEQYF.

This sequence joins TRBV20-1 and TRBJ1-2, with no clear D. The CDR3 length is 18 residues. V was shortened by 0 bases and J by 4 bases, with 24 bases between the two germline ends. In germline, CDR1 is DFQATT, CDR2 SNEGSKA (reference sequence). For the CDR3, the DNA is TGCAGTGCTAGAGAGCAGGCAAGGGAATCCCCTTTGCTCTATGGCTACACCTTC. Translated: CSAREQARESPLLYGYTF.

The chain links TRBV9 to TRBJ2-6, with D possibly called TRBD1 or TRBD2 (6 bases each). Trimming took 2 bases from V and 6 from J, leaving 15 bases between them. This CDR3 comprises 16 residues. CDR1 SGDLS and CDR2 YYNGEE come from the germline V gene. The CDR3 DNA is TGTGCCAGCAGCGTGCGGGCCGGGGGCGAGGCCAACGTCCTGACTTTC. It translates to CASSVRAGGEANVLTF.

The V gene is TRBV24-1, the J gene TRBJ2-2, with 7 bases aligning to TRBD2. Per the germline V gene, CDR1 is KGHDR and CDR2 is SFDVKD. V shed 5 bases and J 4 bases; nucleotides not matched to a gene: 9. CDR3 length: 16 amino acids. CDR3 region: CATSVSGTTTTGELFF. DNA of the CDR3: TGTGCCACCAGTGTCTCAGGGACTACCACCACCGGGGAGCTGTTTTTT.

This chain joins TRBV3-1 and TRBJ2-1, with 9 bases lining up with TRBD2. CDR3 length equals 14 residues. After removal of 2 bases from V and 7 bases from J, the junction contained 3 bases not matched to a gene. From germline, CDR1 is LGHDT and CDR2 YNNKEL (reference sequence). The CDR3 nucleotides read TGTGCCAGCAGCCAAAGCGGGGGGCGGAATGAGCAGTTCTTC. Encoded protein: CASSQSGGRNEQFF.

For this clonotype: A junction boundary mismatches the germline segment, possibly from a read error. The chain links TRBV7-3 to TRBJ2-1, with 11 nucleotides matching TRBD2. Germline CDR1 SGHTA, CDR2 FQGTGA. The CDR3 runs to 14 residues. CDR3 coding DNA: TGTGCCAGCAGTAGCGGGGGGGCCCTCAATGAGCAGTGCTTC. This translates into CASSSGGALNEQCF.

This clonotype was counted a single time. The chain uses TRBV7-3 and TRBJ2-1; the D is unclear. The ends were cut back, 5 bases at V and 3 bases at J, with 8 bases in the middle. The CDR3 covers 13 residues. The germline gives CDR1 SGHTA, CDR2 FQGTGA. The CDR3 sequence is CASSPTFYNEQFF. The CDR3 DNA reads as TGTGCCAGCAGCCCGACATTCTACAATGAGCAGTTCTTC.

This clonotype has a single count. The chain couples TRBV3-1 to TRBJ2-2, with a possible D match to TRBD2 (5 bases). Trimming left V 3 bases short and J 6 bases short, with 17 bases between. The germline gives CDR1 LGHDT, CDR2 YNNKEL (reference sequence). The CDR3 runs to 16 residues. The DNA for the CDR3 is TGTGCCAGCAGCCACAGGACTGCTCTCAAAGCCGGGGAGCTGTTTTTT. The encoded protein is CASSHRTALKAGELFF.

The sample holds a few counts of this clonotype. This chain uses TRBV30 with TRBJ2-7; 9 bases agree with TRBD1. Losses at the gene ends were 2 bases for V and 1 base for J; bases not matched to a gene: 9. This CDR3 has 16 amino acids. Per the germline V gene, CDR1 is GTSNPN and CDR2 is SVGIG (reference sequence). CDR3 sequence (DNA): TGTGCCTGGAGTCGCGATGGTGGACAGGGGTCCTACGAGCAGTACTTC. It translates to CAWSRDGGQGSYEQYF. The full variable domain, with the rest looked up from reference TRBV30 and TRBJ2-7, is SQTIHQWPATLVQPVGSPLSLECTVEGTSNPNLYWYRQAAGRGLQLLFYSVGIGQISSEVPQNLSASRPQDRQFILSSKKLLLSDSGFYLCAWSRDGGQGSYEQYFGPGTRLTVT.

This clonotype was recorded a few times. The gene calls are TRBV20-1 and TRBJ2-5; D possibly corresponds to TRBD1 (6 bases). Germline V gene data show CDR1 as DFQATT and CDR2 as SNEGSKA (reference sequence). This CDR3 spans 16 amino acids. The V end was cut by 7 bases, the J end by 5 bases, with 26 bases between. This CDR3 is CSGQPVYQGPRETQYF. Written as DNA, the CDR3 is TGCAGTGGCCAGCCGGTTTATCAGGGGCCAAGGGAGACCCAGTACTTC.

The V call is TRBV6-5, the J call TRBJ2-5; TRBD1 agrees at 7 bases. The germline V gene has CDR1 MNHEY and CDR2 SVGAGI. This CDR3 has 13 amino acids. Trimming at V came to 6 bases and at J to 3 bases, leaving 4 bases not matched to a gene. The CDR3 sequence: CASRTGVEETQYF. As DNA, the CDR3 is TGTGCCAGCAGAACAGGGGTAGAAGAGACCCAGTACTTC.

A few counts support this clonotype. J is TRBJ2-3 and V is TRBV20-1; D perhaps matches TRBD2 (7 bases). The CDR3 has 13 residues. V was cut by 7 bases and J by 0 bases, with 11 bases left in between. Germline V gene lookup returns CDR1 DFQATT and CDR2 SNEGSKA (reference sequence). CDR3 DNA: TGCAGTGAGGGGGGGCCAAGCACAGATACGCAGTATTTT. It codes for CSEGGPSTDTQYF.

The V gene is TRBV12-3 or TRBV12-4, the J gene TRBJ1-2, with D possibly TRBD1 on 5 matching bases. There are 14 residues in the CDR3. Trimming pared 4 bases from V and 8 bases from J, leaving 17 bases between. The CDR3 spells CASSSREAAGGYTF. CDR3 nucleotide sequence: TGTGCCAGCAGTTCCAGGGAGGCGGCAGGAGGCTACACCTTC.

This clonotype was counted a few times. CDR3 loop: CASSPLSGTSVSYEQYF. CDR3 in DNA: TGTGCCAGCAGCCCCCTCTCTGGGACTAGCGTGTCCTACGAGCAGTACTTC. The chain links TRBV3-1 to TRBJ2-7; 10 bases agree with TRBD2. V lost 4 bases to trimming and J lost 1 base; unmatched junction nucleotides: 10. The CDR3 consists of 17 residues. Germline lookup yields CDR1 LGHDT and CDR2 YNNKEL (reference sequence).

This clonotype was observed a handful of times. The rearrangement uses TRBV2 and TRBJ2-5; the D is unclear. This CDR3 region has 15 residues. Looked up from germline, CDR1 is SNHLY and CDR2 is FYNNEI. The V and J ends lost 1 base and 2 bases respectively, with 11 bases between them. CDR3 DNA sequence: TGTGCCAGCAGTGAAGTCGGCCTCAGTCAAGAGACCCAGTACTTC. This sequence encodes CASSEVGLSQETQYF. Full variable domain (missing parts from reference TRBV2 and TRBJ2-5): EPEVTQTPSHQVTQMGQEVILRCVPISNHLYFYWYRQILGQKVEFLVSFYNNEISEKSEIFDDQFSVERPDGSNFTLKIRSTKLEDSAMYFCASSEVGLSQETQYFGPGTRLLVL.

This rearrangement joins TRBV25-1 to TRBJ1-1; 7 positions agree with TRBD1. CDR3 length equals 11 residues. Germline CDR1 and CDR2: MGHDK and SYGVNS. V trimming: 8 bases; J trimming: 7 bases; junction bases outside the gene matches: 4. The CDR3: CASQRTGEAFF. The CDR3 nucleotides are TGTGCCAGCCAACGGACAGGTGAAGCTTTCTTT.

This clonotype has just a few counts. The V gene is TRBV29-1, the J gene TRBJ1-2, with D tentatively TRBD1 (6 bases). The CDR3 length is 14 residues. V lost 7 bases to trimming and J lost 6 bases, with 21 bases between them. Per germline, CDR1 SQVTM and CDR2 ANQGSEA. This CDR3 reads CSALPRGRSHGYTF. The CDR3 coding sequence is TGCAGCGCCCTCCCCAGGGGAAGATCCCATGGCTACACCTTC.

This CDR3 is CASSLAADSSYNEQFF. Here the CDR3 DNA reads TGTGCCAGCAGCTTAGCGGCGGATAGCTCCTACAATGAGCAGTTCTTC. The chain uses TRBV7-9 and TRBJ2-1, with no clear D. CDR3 length: 16 residues. The germline V gene encodes CDR1 SEHNR and CDR2 FQNEAQ (reference sequence). V lost 0 bases and J lost 0, with 9 bases in between.

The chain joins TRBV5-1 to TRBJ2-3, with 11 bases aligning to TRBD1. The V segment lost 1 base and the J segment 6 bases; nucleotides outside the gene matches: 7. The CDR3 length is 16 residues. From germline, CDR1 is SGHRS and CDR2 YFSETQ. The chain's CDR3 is CASSLYGQGARDTQYF. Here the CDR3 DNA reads TGCGCCAGCAGCTTGTACGGACAGGGGGCGCGGGATACGCAGTATTTT.